These T cell receptor beta chains were read from a single sample in a study of naive and memory T cell subsets. TCRdb recomputed calls from the 5' RACE reads with MiXCR, one row per CDR3 protein. In the table there are about 32,000 distinct CDR3 sequences, over 15% of which are singletons. These receptors all stem from a female donor in good health. Both conserved end residues are part of each CDR3. The order of the fields is D gene, J gene, V gene, clone size, CDR3 DNA, CDR3 protein. A D gene is named only where the DNA matches it firmly. Size values are once, few and many counts, or a class for expanded clones, and some rows have none.

>-|TRBJ2-7|TRBV6-1|few
TGTGCCAGCAGCCCGAGAGTTGAGGGGTACGAGCAGTACTTC
CASSPRVEGYEQYF
>-|TRBJ2-5|TRBV7-2|few
TGTGCCAGCACAACGCGTCCCCCAGAGACCCAGTACTTC
CASTTRPPETQYF
>-|TRBJ1-1|TRBV20-1|few
TGCAGTGCCCAGGTCCAGAACACTGAAGCTTTCTTT
CSAQVQNTEAFF
>-|TRBJ1-1|TRBV12-3/TRBV12-4|few
TGTGCCATCCGACCAGGGAACACTGAAGCTTTCTTT
CAIRPGNTEAFF
>-|TRBJ1-5|TRBV7-2|medium-sized
TGTGCCAGCAGCTTACAGGGTAGCAATCAGCCCCAGCATTTT
CASSLQGSNQPQHF
>TRBD1|TRBJ1-1|TRBV5-1|few
TGCGCCAGCAGCTCGGGACAGCCGTTGAACACTGAAGCTTTCTTT
CASSSGQPLNTEAFF
>TRBD2|TRBJ2-5|TRBV20-1|few
TGCAGTGCTAATAGCGGGGGGGAAGAGACCCAGTACTTC
CSANSGGEETQYF
>-|TRBJ2-1|TRBV7-2|many
TGTGCCAGCAGCTTTCGGGTCCCGGGGGCTGAGCAGTTCTTC
CASSFRVPGAEQFF
>-|TRBJ1-6|TRBV6-5|many
TGTGCCAGCAGGAAACAGCCAGCCAATTCACCCCTCCACTTT
CASRKQPANSPLHF
>TRBD1|TRBJ1-1|TRBV6-5|many
TGTGCCAGCCAGACCGTCGGGACAGTTGCCACTGAAGCTTTCTTT
CASQTVGTVATEAFF
>TRBD1|TRBJ1-2|TRBV29-1|many
TGCAGCGGTTGGAGGACAGGAGTGGAAGGCTACACCTTC
CSGWRTGVEGYTF
>-|TRBJ2-3|TRBV28|few
TGTGCCAGCACCATCCACCAGTCCACAGATACGCAGTATTTT
CASTIHQSTDTQYF
>TRBD2|TRBJ2-6|TRBV7-2|few
TGTGCCAGCAGCTTAAGGCCAGCGGGGGGGCCGACAGGGGCCAACGTCCTGACTTTC
CASSLRPAGGPTGANVLTF
>-|TRBJ2-7|TRBV27|many
TGTGCCAGCAGTTTCGGGGTAGCCTACGAGCAGTACTTC
CASSFGVAYEQYF
>TRBD1|TRBJ1-2|TRBV11-2|many
TGTGCCAGTCGAGGGACAGGGAGCAGGGTCTATGGCTACACCTTC
CASRGTGSRVYGYTF
>-|TRBJ1-1|TRBV11-2|few
TGTGCCAGCAGGTTATTGGCTGAAGCTTTCTTT
CASRLLAEAFF
>TRBD1|TRBJ1-2|TRBV20-1|many
TGCAGTGCTAGGGGACAGGAGCCCAACTATGGCTACACCTTC
CSARGQEPNYGYTF
>-|TRBJ2-7|TRBV20-1|many
TGCAGTGCATCAGGAGGGCCAGAGCAGTACTTC
CSASGGPEQYF
>-|TRBJ2-5|TRBV29-1|medium-sized
TGCAGCGTGCTGACAGGACCCCAAGAGACCCAGTACTTC
CSVLTGPQETQYF
>TRBD1|TRBJ2-7|TRBV12-3/TRBV12-4|-
TGTGCCAGCAGTTTACGGGACAGGAACTACGAGCAGTACTTC
CASSLRDRNYEQYF
>-|TRBJ1-3|TRBV20-1|many
TGCAGTGCTAGAGATGGGGCAGGGAAAAACACCATATATTTT
CSARDGAGKNTIYF